The 6 T cell receptor beta chains given below trace back to one sample, sequenced in a study of blood T cell repertoires in COVID-19. Sequenced by immunoSEQ multiplex PCR; TCRdb stores in-frame clones only, minus some. The table lists hundreds of thousands of clones, approximately 87% of them singletons, with about 6% in the top ten. The sample comprised peripheral blood. These receptors all come from a woman aged 50 to 60 with COVID-19, enrolled during active disease.

The CDR3 is CASRRQGPGNEQFF. For the CDR3, the DNA is TGTGCCAGTAGGAGACAGGGGCCCGGCAATGAGCAGTTCTTC. V is TRBV19 and J is TRBJ2-1, with TRBD1 matching 8 bases. Germline CDR1 and CDR2: LNHDA and SQIVND (reference sequence). Trimming at V came to 6 bases and at J to 6 bases, leaving 7 bases not matched to a gene. There are 14 residues in the CDR3.

This clone was seen more than once but under ten times. The chain joins TRBV7-2 to TRBJ2-7; 11 bases are shared with TRBD2. The V gene end was trimmed by 1 base and the J gene end by 4 bases; junction bases not matched to a gene: 3. CDR1 is SGHTA and CDR2 is FQGNSA in the germline V gene. The CDR3 has 15 residues. As DNA, the CDR3 is TGTGCCAGCAGCTTAGGACTAGCGGGGCCATACGAGCAGTACTTC. Amino acid sequence: CASSLGLAGPYEQYF.

The genes are TRBV27 and TRBJ2-3, with TRBD2 matching over 12 bases. CDR1 MNHEY and CDR2 SMNVEV come from the germline V gene (reference sequence). With 6 bases clipped from V and 0 bases from J, the junction kept 1 base outside the gene matches. This CDR3 is built from 15 residues. This CDR3 reads CASRTSGRSTDTQYF. CDR3 DNA sequence: TGTGCCAGCAGGACTAGCGGGAGAAGCACAGATACGCAGTATTTT.

The rearrangement links TRBV29-1 to TRBJ2-2, with D unclear. The germline V gene encodes CDR1 SQVTM and CDR2 ANQGSEA. The CDR3 runs 13 residues. Trimming took 4 bases from V and 2 from J, leaving 8 bases between them. The CDR3 here is CSVGHLNTGELFF. The CDR3 DNA follows: TGCAGCGTTGGACACCTTAACACCGGGGAGCTGTTTTTT.

The chain links TRBV5-4 to TRBJ1-5, with TRBD1 as a possible D gene (5 bases). CDR3 size: 14 residues. With 2 bases removed from V and 5 bases from J, the gap between germline ends came to 11 bases. From germline, CDR1 is SGHNT and CDR2 YYREEE (reference sequence). The CDR3 DNA sequence: TGTGCCAGCAGCTTATGGGGGAGGCATCAGCCCCAGCATTTT. Protein sequence: CASSLWGRHQPQHF.

This clone was detected only a few times. This rearrangement joins TRBV6-6 to TRBJ2-2; a possible D gene is TRBD1 (5 bases). Germline assignment: CDR1 MNHNY and CDR2 SVGAGI (reference sequence). This CDR3 is 15 amino acids long. V lost 6 bases and J 3 bases, leaving 14 bases between the germline ends. The DNA of the CDR3 is TGTGCCAGCAGCCCAAGGACAACACACACCGGGGAGCTGTTTTTT. It codes for CASSPRTTHTGELFF.